The 17 T cell receptor beta chains listed next were all sequenced from one sample in a study of blood T cell repertoires in COVID-19. The data were produced by immunoSEQ multiplex PCR, yet TCRdb's version contains in-frame clones alone and is incomplete. This table holds hundreds of thousands of clones, around four fifths found once. Sequencing was carried out using PBMCs or T cells enriched from blood (not recorded which). The receptors stem from a woman between 50 and 59 years old who had been exposed to COVID-19.

J is TRBJ1-3 and V is TRBV18; D is possibly TRBD1 (6 bases). Germline CDR1 is KGHSH and CDR2 is LQKENI. This CDR3 spans 15 amino acids. V was shortened by 3 bases and J by 0 bases, with 9 bases between the two germline ends. The CDR3 coding sequence is TGTGCCAGCTCACCCCAGGGGAGCTCTGGAAACACCATATATTTT. It specifies CASSPQGSSGNTIYF.

With respect to this clone: One end of the junction varies from germline; a read error may be responsible. The rearrangement joins TRBV13 to TRBJ2-1, with 8 bases identical to TRBD2. The CDR3 runs to 17 residues. CDR1 and CDR2 (germline): PRHDT, FYEKMQ (reference sequence). CDR3 amino acids: CARSSDGGAGSYNEQFF. CDR3 DNA sequence: TGTGCCCGCAGCTCGGACGGGGGGGCGGGCTCCTACAATGAGCAGTTCTTC.

The chain joins TRBV2 to TRBJ1-6; 7 bases fit TRBD1. The CDR3 contains 13 residues. Trimming at V came to 7 bases and at J to 10 bases, leaving 7 bases not matched to a gene. Germline CDR1 reads SNHLY; CDR2 reads FYNNEI. DNA of the CDR3: TGTGCCAGCATTTTGACAGGGAACTCACCCCTCCACTTT. The encoded protein is CASILTGNSPLHF.

The V gene is TRBV5-1, the J gene TRBJ2-5; D possibly corresponds to TRBD2 (6 bases). CDR1 and CDR2 (germline): SGHRS, YFSETQ. This CDR3 is 13 amino acids long. Trimming pared 4 bases from V and 5 bases from J, leaving 12 bases between. The DNA of the CDR3 is TGCGCCAGCAGCGCGGGACCCGTGGAGACCCAGTACTTC. It codes for CASSAGPVETQYF.

The chain carries TRBV28 and TRBJ1-2; 10 positions agree with TRBD1. The trim removed 3 bases at V and 5 bases at J, leaving 6 bases unmatched. The length of the CDR3 is 15 residues. Per the germline V gene, CDR1 is MDHEN and CDR2 is SYDVKM. The DNA of the CDR3 is TGTGCCAGCAGTTTTGACCGGGACAGGGGTTATGGCTACACCTTC. Protein sequence: CASSFDRDRGYGYTF.

This clone was counted only a few times. The chain recombines TRBV5-1 with TRBJ2-5; 10 nucleotides line up with TRBD1. Germline CDR1 reads SGHRS; CDR2 reads YFSETQ. This CDR3 is 17 amino acids long. V lost 1 base, J lost 1 base, and 7 bases stayed unmatched. The CDR3 DNA is TGCGCCAGCAGCTTGTCCCCGGGACAGGGGTCCCAAGAGACCCAGTACTTC. Encoded protein: CASSLSPGQGSQETQYF. The variable domain in full, completed from reference TRBV5-1 and TRBJ2-5, reads KAGVTQTPRYLIKTRGQQVTLSCSPISGHRSVSWYQQTPGQGLQFLFEYFSETQRNKGNFPGRFSGRQFSNSRSEMNVSTLELGDSALYLCASSLSPGQGSQETQYFGPGTRLLVL.

The chain recombines TRBV12-3 or TRBV12-4 with TRBJ1-1; D might be TRBD1 (5 bases). V gave up 8 bases and J gave up 6 bases, with 13 bases separating them. The CDR3 covers 12 residues. The CDR3 region is CASRGNEAEAFF. CDR3 nucleotides: TGTGCCAGCCGGGGGAACGAAGCTGAAGCTTTCTTT.

The chain joins TRBV11-2 to TRBJ1-2; perhaps TRBD1 as D (5 bases). Trimming took off 7 bases at V and 2 bases at J, with 20 bases between the two ends. This CDR3 is 16 amino acids long. Germline-derived CDR1 and CDR2 are SGHAT and FQNNGV. CDR3 loop: CASTQHGGEKNYGYTF. The CDR3 region has the DNA TGTGCCAGCACCCAACACGGGGGAGAAAAGAACTATGGCTACACCTTC.

The chain couples TRBV5-6 to TRBJ1-6; a possible D gene is TRBD1 (5 bases). CDR3 size: 14 residues. The V gene's germline CDR1 is SGHDT and CDR2 YYEEEE. Trimming pared 4 bases from V and 7 bases from J, leaving 12 bases between. This CDR3 reads CASSLTGVNSPLHF. Written as DNA, the CDR3 is TGTGCCAGCAGCCTTACGGGGGTCAATTCACCCCTCCACTTT. The full variable domain, with the rest looked up from reference TRBV5-6 and TRBJ1-6, is DAGVTQSPTHLIKTRGQQVTLRCSPKSGHDTVSWYQQALGQGPQFIFQYYEEEERQRGNFPDRFSGHQFPNYSSELNVNALLLGDSALYLCASSLTGVNSPLHFGNGTRLTVT.

This sequence joins TRBV7-8 and TRBJ1-5; D gene unclear. Germline values: CDR1 SGHVS, CDR2 FQNEAQ. Trimming shortened V by 5 bases and J by 6 bases, and 11 bases separated the two germline ends. This CDR3 comprises 13 residues. In nucleotides, the CDR3 is TGTGCCAGCAGCCAAATTTCCGGTCAGCCCCAGCATTTT. Amino acid sequence: CASSQISGQPQHF.

This chain connects TRBV19 to TRBJ2-2; 7 bases align to TRBD1. CDR3 length equals 14 residues. J lost 4 bases, V lost 4 bases, and 3 bases had no gene match. Looked up from germline, CDR1 is LNHDA and CDR2 is SQIVND (reference sequence). The CDR3 loop reads CASSTRQGTGELFF. The CDR3 region has the DNA TGTGCCAGTAGTACCCGACAGGGCACCGGGGAGCTGTTTTTT.

This sequence joins TRBV19 and TRBJ2-3; 11 nucleotides line up with TRBD2. This CDR3 comprises 16 residues. CDR1 is LNHDA, CDR2 SQIVND, per germline (reference sequence). The V and J ends lost 5 bases and 4 bases, in that order; junction bases with no gene match: 8. This CDR3 reads CASSPVGLAGPDTQYF. The CDR3 coding sequence is TGTGCCAGTAGTCCGGTTGGACTAGCGGGCCCAGATACGCAGTATTTT.

V is TRBV6-5 and J is TRBJ1-3; D unresolved. The CDR3 consists of 15 residues. Trimming cost V 4 bases and J 4 bases, with 14 bases left between them. CDR1 and CDR2 from the germline V gene are MNHEY and SVGAGI. CDR3 nucleotides: TGTGCCAGCAGTTTCAGAGGCCCTCTCGGAAACACCATATATTTT. This sequence encodes CASSFRGPLGNTIYF.

This rearrangement joins TRBV7-3 to TRBJ2-2; possible D gene TRBD1, 6 bases. With 3 bases removed from V and 4 bases from J, the gap between germline ends came to 12 bases. Looked up from germline, CDR1 is SGHTA and CDR2 is FQGTGA. This CDR3 is built from 15 residues. The CDR3: CASSLGRGVTGELFF. As DNA, the CDR3 is TGTGCCAGCAGCTTGGGCAGGGGAGTCACCGGGGAGCTGTTTTTT.

The CDR3 DNA sequence: TGTGCCAGCTCACCATCCGGGGGACCCTCTGGAAACACCATATATTTT. This encodes CASSPSGGPSGNTIYF. The chain uses TRBV18 and TRBJ1-3; a possible D gene is TRBD1 (5 bases). V lost 2 bases to trimming and J lost 0 bases, with 11 bases between them. The CDR3 is made up of 16 amino acids. CDR1 and CDR2 (germline): KGHSH, LQKENI. The full variable domain, with the rest looked up from reference TRBV18 and TRBJ1-3, is NAGVMQNPRHLVRRRGQEARLRCSPMKGHSHVYWYRQLPEEGLKFMVYLQKENIIDESGMPKERFSAEFPKEGPSILRIQQVVRGDSAAYFCASSPSGGPSGNTIYFGEGSWLTVV.

V is TRBV6-5 and J is TRBJ1-3, with a possible D match to TRBD1 (6 bases). The CDR3 contains 12 residues. Trimming cost V 6 bases and J 8 bases, with 11 bases left between them. Germline V gives CDR1 MNHEY, CDR2 SVGAGI. The CDR3 is CASSHRDYTIYF. For the CDR3, the DNA is TGTGCCAGCAGCCACAGGGATTACACCATATATTTT.

V gene TRBV11-2 combines with J gene TRBJ2-7; 8 bases agree with TRBD2. V shed 0 bases, J shed 4 bases, and the junction held 5 bases outside the gene matches. Germline lookup yields CDR1 SGHAT and CDR2 FQNNGV. The CDR3 contains 15 residues. CDR3 region: CASSLEGLGLYEQYF. The CDR3 DNA sequence: TGTGCCAGCAGCTTAGAGGGACTAGGATTATACGAGCAGTACTTC.